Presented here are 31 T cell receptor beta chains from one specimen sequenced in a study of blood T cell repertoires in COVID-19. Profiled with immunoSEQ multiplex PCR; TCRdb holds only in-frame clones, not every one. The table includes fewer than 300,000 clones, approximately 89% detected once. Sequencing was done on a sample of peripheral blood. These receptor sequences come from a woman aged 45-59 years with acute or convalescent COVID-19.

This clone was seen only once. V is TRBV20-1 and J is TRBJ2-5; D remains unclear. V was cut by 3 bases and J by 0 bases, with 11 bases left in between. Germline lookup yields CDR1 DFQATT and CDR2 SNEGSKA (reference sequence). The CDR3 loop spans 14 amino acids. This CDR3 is CSASLPEYQETQYF. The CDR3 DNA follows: TGCAGTGCTAGTCTACCCGAGTACCAAGAGACCCAGTACTTC.

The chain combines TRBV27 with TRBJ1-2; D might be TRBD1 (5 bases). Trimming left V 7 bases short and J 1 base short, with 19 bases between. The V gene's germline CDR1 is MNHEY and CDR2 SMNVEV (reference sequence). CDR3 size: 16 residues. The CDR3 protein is CASKPKPGTYNYGYTF. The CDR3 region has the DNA TGTGCCAGCAAACCAAAACCCGGGACTTATAACTATGGCTACACCTTC.

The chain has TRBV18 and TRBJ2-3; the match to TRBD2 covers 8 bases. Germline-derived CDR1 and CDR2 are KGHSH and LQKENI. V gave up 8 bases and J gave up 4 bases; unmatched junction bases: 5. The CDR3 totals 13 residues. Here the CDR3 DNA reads TGTGCCAGCAGCGGGAGTCGCTCAGATACGCAGTATTTT. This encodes CASSGSRSDTQYF.

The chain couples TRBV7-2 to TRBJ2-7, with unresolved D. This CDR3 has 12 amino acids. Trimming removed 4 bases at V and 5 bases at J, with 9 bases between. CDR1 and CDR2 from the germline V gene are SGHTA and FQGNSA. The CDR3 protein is CASSSSGDEQYF. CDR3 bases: TGTGCCAGCAGCTCTAGTGGAGACGAGCAGTACTTC. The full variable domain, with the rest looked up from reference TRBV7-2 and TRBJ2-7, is GAGVSQSPSNKVTEKGKDVELRCDPISGHTALYWYRQSLGQGLEFLIYFQGNSAPDKSGLPSDRFSAERTGGSVSTLTIQRTQQEDSAVYLCASSSSGDEQYFGPGTRLTVT.

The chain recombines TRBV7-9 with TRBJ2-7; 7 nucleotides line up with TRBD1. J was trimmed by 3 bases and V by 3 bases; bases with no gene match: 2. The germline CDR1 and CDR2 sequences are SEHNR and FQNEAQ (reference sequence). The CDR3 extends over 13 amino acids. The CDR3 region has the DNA TGTGCCAGCAGCTTTGGGGACAGCTACGAGCAGTACTTC. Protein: CASSFGDSYEQYF.

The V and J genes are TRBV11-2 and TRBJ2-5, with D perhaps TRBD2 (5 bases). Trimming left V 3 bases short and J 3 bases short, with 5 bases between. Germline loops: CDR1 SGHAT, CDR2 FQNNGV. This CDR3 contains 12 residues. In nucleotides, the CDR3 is TGTGCCAGCAGCTTCGGGGAAGAGACCCAGTACTTC. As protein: CASSFGEETQYF.

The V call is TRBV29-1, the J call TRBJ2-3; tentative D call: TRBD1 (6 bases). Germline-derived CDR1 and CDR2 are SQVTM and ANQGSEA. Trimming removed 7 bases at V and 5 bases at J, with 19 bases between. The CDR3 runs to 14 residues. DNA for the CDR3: TGCAGCGCCCAAGAGTCAGGGGCCAGAGATACGCAGTATTTT. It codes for CSAQESGARDTQYF.

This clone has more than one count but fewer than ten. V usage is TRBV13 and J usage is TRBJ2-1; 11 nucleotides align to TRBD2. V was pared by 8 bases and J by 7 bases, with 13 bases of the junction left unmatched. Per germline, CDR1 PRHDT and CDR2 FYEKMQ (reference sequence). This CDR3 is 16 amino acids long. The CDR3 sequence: CASQSRLAGGLNEQFF. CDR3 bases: TGTGCCAGCCAATCCCGATTAGCGGGAGGGTTAAATGAGCAGTTCTTC. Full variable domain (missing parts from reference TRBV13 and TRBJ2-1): AAGVIQSPRHLIKEKRETATLKCYPIPRHDTVYWYQQGPGQDPQFLISFYEKMQSDKGSIPDRFSAQQFSDYHSELNMSSLELGDSALYFCASQSRLAGGLNEQFFGPGTRLTVL.

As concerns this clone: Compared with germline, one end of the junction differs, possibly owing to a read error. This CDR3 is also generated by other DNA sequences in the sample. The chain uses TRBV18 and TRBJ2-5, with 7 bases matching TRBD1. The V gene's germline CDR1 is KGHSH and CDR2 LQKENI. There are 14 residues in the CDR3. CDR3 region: CASSPSSGGETQYF. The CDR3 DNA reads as TGTGCCAGCTCCCCATCGTCAGGGGGAGAGACCCAATACTTC.

The CDR3 DNA reads as TGTGCCAGCAGTGCCCGGGGTGAAAAACTGTTTTTT. This translates into CASSARGEKLFF. The rearrangement joins TRBV2 to TRBJ1-4; D is ambiguous. The V gene's germline CDR1 is SNHLY and CDR2 FYNNEI. The V end lost 4 bases, the J end lost 7 bases, and 7 bases lay between the germline ends. The CDR3 runs 12 residues.

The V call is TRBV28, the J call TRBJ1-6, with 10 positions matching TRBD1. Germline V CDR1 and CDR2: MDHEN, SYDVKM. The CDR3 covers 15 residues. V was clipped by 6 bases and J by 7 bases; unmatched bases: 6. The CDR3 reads CASSDDRGRNSPLHF. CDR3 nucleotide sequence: TGTGCCAGCAGCGATGACAGGGGGCGGAATTCACCCCTCCACTTT.

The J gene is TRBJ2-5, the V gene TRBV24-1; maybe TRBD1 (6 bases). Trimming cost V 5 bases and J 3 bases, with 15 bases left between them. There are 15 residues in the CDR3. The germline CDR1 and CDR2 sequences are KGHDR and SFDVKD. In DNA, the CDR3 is TGTGCCACCAGTGTGCCTTTGAGGGGGAAAGAGACCCAGTACTTC. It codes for CATSVPLRGKETQYF.

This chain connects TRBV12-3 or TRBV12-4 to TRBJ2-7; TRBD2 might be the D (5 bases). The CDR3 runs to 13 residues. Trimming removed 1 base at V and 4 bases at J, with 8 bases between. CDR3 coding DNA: TGTGCCAGCAGTTTAGGCCCGGGATACGAGCAGTACTTC. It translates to CASSLGPGYEQYF.

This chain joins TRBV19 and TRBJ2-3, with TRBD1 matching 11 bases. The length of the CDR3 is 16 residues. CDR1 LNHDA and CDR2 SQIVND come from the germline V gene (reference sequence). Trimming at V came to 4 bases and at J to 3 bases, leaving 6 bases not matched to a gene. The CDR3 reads CASSRRTGGDTDTQYF. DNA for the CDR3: TGTGCCAGTAGTAGGCGGACAGGGGGCGATACAGATACGCAGTATTTT.

CDR3 sequence (DNA): TGCAGCGTTGCCCCTGGGGGAGGGAGGGAGACCCAGTACTTC. Translating it yields CSVAPGGGRETQYF. The chain has TRBV29-1 and TRBJ2-5; TRBD2 aligns across 7 bases. The ends lost 4 bases at V and 5 bases at J; junction bases unmatched: 10. This CDR3 is 14 amino acids long. Germline V lookup: CDR1 SQVTM, CDR2 ANQGSEA.

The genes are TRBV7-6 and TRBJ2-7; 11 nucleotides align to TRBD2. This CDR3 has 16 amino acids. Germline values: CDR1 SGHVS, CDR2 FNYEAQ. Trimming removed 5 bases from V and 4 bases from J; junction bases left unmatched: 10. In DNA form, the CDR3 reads TGTGCCAGCAGCCCTGCCCTACTAGCGGGAGCTTACGAGCAGTACTTC. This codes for CASSPALLAGAYEQYF.

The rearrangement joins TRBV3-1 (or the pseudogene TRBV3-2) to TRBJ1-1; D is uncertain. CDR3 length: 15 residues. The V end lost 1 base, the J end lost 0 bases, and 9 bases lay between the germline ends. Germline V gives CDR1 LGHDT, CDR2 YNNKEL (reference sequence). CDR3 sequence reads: CASSQGQLLNTEAFF. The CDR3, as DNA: TGTGCCAGCAGCCAAGGCCAGTTGTTGAACACTGAAGCTTTCTTT.

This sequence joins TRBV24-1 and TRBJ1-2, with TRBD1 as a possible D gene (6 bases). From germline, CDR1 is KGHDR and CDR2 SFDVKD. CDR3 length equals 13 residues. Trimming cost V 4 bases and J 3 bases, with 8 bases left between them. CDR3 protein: CATSEGGDYGYTF. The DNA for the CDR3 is TGTGCCACCAGTGAAGGGGGAGACTATGGCTACACCTTC.

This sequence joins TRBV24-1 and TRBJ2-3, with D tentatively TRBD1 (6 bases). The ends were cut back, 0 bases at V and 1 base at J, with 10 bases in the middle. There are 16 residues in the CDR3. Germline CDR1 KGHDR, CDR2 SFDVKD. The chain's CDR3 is CATSDLWAGGTDTQYF. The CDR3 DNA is TGTGCCACCAGTGATTTGTGGGCAGGGGGCACAGATACGCAGTATTTT.

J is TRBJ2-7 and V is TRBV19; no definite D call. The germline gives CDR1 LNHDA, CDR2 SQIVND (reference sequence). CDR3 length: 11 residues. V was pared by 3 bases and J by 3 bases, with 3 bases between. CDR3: CASSINYEQYF. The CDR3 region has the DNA TGTGCCAGTAGTATCAACTACGAGCAGTACTTC.

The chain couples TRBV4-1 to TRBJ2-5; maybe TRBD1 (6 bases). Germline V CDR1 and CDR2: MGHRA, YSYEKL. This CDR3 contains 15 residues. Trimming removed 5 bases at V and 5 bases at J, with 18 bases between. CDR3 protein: CASSSNRGGEETQYF. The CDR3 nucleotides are TGCGCCAGCAGCTCAAATCGTGGGGGCGAGGAGACCCAGTACTTC.

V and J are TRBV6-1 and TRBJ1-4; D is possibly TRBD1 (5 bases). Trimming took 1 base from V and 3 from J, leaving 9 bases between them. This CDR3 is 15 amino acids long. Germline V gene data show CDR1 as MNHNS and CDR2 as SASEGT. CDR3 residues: CASSEGAGANEKLFF. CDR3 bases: TGTGCCAGCAGTGAAGGAGCGGGGGCTAATGAAAAACTGTTTTTT.

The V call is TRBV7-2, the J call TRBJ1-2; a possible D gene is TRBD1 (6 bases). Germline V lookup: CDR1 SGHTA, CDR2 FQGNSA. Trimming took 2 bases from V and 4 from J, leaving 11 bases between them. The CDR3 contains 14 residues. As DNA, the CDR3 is TGTGCCAGCAGCTTAACCGGGGGGCTCTATGGCTACACCTTC. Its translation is CASSLTGGLYGYTF.

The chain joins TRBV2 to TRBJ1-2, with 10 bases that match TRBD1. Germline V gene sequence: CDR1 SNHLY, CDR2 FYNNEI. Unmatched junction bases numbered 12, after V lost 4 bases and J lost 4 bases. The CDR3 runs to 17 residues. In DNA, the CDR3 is TGTGCCAGCAGTGGACAGGGGGCGCAAATTTTATCCTATGGCTACACCTTC. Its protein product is CASSGQGAQILSYGYTF.

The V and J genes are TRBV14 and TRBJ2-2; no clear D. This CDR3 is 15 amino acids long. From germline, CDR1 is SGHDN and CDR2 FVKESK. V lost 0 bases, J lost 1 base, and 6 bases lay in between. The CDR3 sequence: CASSQDSRNTGELFF. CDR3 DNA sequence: TGTGCCAGCAGCCAAGATTCGAGGAACACCGGGGAGCTGTTTTTT.

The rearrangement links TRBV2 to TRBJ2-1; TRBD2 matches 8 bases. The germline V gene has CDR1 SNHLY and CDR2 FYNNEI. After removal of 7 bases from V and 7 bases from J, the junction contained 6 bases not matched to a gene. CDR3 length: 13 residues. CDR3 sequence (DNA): TGTGCCAGCAATCAGCGGGAGTTTAATGAGCAGTTCTTC. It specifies CASNQREFNEQFF.

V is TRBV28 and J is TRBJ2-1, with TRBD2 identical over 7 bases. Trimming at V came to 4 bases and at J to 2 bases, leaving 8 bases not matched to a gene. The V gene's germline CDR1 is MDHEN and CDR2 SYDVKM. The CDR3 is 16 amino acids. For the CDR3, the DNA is TGTGCCAGCAGTTCGTTGCTAGCGGCCACCTACAATGAGCAGTTCTTC. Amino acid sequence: CASSSLLAATYNEQFF.

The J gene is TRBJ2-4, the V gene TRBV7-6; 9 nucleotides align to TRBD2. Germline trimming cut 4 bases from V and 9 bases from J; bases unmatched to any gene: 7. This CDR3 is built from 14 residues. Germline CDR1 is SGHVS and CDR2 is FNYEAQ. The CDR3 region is CASSSLAGWGIQYF. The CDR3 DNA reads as TGTGCCAGCAGCTCCCTAGCGGGGTGGGGCATTCAGTACTTC.

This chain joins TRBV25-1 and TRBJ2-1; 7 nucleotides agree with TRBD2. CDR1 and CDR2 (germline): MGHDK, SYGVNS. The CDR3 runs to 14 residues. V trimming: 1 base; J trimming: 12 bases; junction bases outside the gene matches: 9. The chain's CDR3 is CASSELAFGGRQFF. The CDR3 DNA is TGTGCCAGCAGTGAATTGGCTTTCGGCGGGAGGCAGTTCTTC.

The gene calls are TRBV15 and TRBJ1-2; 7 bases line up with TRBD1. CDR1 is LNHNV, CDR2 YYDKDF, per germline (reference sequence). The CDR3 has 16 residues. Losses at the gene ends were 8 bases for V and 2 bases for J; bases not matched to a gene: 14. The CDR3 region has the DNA TGTGCCACCCAAAGCCTCCCGACAGGGAGAAACTATGGCTACACCTTC. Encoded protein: CATQSLPTGRNYGYTF.

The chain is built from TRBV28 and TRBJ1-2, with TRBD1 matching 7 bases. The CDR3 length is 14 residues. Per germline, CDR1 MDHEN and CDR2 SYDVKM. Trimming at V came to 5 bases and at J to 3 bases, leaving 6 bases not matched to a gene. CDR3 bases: TGTGCCAGCAGTCGACAGGGTTCGTACTATGGCTACACCTTC. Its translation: CASSRQGSYYGYTF.